This entry is about one TCR beta chain. This record comes from a study of metastatic and nonmetastatic thyroid tumors. Nobody among the patients had been given any treatment before thyroid surgery. TCRdb re-called the PCR reads via MiXCR. The sample includes some 20,000 clones, 37% of them seen just once. This sequence was found in a female donor with papillary thyroid cancer or a benign thyroid nodule (not recorded which). Some clones in this sample may be carry-over from other donors' samples. Sequences were obtained from tumor tissue.

In nucleotides, the CDR3 is TGCGCCAGCAGCCCCGGCAGCTTGGTAGAGCAGTACTTC. The encoded protein is CASSPGSLVEQYF. V gene TRBV5-1 combines with J gene TRBJ2-7; D unclear. Per the germline V gene, CDR1 is SGHRS and CDR2 is YFSETQ. The V end lost 4 bases, the J end lost 7 bases, and 15 bases lay between the germline ends. CDR3 length: 13 amino acids.